This T cell receptor beta chain comes out of a study of immune heterogeneity within non-small cell lung tumors. This clonotype is medium-sized in the sample. The starting template was genomic DNA from bulk tumor, around 610 ng per sample. Multiple widely separated biopsies were taken from each primary tumor at surgery. Patients with untreated, newly diagnosed non-small cell lung cancer underwent curative surgery. The CDR3 is made up of 17 amino acids. Between the trimmed V and J ends, which lost 3 bases and 6 bases, there was a span of 20 bases. Germline assignment: CDR1 ENHRY and CDR2 SYGVKD. TCR beta CDR3 was amplified by multiplex PCR using 32 V and 13 J primers. MiXCR, run by TCRdb on the multiplex PCR reads, gives a single entry per CDR3 protein. The sample includes around 2,800 distinct CDR3 sequences, 18% seen only once; the top ten take 9.5% to 15%.

The sequencing sample was made of lung tumor tissue. The clonotype was recovered from a woman aged 45-59 years with non-small cell lung cancer. J is TRBJ2-2 and V is TRBV10-3; D is possibly TRBD1 or TRBD2 (7 bases each). This chain's CDR3 is CAISDPSGGRGAGELFF. The CDR3 DNA reads as TGTGCCATCAGTGATCCTAGCGGAGGCAGGGGGGCCGGGGAGCTGTTTTTT.